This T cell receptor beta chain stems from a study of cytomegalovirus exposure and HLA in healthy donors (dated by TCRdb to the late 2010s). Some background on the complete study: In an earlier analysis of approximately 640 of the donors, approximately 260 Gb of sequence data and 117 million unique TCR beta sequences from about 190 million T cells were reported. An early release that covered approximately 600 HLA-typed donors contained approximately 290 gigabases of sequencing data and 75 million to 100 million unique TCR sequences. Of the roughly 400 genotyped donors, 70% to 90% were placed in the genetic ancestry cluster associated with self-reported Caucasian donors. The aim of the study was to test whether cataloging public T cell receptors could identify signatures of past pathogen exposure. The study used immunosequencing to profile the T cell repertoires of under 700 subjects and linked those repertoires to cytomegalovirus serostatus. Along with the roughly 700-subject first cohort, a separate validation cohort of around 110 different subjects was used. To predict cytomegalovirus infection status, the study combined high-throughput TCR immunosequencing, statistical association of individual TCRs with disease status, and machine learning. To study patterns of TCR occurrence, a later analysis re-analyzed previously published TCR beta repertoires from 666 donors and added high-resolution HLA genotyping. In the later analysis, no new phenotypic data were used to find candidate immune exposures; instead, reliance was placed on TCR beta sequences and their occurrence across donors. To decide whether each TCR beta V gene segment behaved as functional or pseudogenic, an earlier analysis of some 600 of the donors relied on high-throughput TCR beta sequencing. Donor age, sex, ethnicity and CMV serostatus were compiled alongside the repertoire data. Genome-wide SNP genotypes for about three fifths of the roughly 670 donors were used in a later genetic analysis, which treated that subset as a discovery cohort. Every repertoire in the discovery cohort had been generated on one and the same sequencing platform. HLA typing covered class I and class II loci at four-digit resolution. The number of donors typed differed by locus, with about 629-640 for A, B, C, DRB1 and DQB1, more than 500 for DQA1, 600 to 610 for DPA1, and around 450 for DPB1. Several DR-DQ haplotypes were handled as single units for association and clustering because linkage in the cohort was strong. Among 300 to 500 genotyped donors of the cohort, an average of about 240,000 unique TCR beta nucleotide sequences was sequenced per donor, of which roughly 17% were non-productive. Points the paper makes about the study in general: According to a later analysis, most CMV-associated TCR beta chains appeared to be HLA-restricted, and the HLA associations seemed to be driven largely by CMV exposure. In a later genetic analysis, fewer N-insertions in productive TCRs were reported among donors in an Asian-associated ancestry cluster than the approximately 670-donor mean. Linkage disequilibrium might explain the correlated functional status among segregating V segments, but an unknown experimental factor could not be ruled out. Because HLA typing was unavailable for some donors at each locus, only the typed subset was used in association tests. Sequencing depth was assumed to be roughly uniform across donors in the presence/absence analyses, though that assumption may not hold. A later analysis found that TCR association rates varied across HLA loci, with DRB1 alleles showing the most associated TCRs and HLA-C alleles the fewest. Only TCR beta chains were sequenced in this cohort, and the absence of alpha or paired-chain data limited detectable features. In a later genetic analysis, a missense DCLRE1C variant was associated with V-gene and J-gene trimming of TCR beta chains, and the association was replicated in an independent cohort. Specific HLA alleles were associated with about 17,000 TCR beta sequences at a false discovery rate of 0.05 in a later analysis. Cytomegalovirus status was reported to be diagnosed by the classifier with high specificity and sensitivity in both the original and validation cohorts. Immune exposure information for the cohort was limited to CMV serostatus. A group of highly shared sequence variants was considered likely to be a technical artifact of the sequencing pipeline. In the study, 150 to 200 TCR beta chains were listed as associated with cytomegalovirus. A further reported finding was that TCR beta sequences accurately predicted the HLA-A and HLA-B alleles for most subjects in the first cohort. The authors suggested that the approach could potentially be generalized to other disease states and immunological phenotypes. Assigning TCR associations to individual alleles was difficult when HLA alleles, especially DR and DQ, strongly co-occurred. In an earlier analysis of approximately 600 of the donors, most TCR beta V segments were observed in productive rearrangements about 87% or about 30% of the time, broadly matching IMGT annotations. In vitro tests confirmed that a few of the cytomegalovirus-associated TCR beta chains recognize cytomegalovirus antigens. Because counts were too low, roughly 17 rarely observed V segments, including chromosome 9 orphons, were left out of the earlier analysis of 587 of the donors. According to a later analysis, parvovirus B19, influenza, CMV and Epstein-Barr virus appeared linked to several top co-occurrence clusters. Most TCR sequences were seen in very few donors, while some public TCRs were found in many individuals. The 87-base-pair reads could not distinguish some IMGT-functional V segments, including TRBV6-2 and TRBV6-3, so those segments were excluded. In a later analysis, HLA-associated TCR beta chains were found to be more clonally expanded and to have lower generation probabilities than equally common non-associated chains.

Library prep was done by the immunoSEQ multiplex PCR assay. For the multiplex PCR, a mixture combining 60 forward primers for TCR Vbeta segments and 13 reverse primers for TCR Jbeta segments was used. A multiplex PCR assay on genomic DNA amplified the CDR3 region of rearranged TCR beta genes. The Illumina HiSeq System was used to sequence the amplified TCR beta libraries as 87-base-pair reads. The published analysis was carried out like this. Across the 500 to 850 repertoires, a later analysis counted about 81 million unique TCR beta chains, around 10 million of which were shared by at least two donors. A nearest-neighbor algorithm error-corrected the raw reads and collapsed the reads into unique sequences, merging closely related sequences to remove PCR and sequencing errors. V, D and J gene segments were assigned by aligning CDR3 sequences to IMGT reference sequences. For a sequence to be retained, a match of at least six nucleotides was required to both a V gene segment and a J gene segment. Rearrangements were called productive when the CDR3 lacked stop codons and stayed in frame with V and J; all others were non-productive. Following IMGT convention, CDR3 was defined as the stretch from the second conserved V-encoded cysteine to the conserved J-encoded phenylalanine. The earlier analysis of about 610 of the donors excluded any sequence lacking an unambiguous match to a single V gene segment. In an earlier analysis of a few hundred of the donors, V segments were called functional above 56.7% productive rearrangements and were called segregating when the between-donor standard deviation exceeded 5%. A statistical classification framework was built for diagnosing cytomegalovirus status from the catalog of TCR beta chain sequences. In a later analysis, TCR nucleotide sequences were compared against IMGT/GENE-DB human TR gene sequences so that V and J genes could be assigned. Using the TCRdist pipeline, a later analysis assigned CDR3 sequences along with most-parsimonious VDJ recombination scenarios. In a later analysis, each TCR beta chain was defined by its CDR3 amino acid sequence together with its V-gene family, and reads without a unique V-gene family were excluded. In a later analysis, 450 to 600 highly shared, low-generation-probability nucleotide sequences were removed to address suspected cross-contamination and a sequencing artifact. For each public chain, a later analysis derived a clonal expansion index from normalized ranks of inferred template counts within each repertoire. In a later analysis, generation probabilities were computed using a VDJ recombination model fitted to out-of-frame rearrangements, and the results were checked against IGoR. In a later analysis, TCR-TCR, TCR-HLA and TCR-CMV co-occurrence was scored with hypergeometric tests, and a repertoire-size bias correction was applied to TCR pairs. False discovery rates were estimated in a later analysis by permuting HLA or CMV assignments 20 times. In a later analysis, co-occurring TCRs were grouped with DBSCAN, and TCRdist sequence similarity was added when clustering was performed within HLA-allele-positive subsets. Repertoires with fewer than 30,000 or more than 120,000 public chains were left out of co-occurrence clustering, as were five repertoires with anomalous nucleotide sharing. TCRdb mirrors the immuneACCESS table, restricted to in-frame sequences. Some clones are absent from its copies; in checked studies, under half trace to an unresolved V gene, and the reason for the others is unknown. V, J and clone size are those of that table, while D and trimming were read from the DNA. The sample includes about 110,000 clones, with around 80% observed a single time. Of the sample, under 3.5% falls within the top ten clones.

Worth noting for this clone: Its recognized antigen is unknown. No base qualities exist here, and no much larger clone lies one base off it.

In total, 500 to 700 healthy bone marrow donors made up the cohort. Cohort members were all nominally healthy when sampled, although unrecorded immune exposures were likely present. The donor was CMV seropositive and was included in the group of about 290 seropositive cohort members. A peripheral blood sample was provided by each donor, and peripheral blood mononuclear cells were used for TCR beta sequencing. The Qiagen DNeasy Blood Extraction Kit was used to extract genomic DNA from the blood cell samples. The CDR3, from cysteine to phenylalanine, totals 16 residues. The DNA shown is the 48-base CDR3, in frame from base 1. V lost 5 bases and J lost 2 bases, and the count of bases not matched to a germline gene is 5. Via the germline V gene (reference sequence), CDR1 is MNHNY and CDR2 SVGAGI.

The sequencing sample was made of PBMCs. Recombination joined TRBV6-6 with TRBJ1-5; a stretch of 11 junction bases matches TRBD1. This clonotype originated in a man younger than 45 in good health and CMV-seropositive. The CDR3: CASSPGQGAGNQPQHF. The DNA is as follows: TGTGCCAGCAGTCCCGGACAGGGGGCTGGCAATCAGCCCCAGCATTTT.